These T cell receptor beta chains were read from a single sample in a study of blood T cell repertoires in COVID-19. Assay used: immunoSEQ multiplex PCR; TCRdb lists only in-frame clones, some missing. The profile shows around 190,000 clones, 75% to 85% of them singletons. Sequenced sample: PBMCs or T cells enriched from blood (not recorded which). These TCRs come from a woman aged 50 to 60 with acute COVID-19. The CDR3 runs from the conserved cysteine through the conserved F or W. The order of the fields is D gene, clone size, V gene, J gene, CDR3 DNA, CDR3 protein. D genes are given only for firm matches. The size of a clone is reported for some rows only, either as once, few or many, or as a class for expanded clones.

D gene: TRBD2; clone size: once; V gene: TRBV30; J gene: TRBJ2-1; CDR3 DNA: TGTGCCTGGAGTGCACTAACTAGCGCGGGGAAGCAGTTCTTC; CDR3 protein: CAWSALTSAGKQFF
D gene: TRBD1; clone size: .; V gene: TRBV5-1; J gene: TRBJ1-6; CDR3 DNA: TGCGCCAGCAGCTTGGGACAGGGAGGTAGTTCACCCCTCCACTTT; CDR3 protein: CASSLGQGGSSPLHF
D gene: .; clone size: .; V gene: TRBV10-3; J gene: TRBJ1-5; CDR3 DNA: TGTGCCATCAGTGAGGACACAGGGCTCCGGGCCCAGCATTTT; CDR3 protein: CAISEDTGLRAQHF
D gene: .; clone size: many; V gene: TRBV12-5; J gene: TRBJ1-2; CDR3 DNA: TGTGCTAGTGGTTTGGTACCCAGAAAGTATGGCTACACCTTC; CDR3 protein: CASGLVPRKYGYTF
D gene: TRBD1; clone size: .; V gene: TRBV4-1; J gene: TRBJ1-2; CDR3 DNA: TGCGCCAGCAGCCTCGGGACAGGGACGGACTATGGCTACACCTTC; CDR3 protein: CASSLGTGTDYGYTF
D gene: TRBD1; clone size: few; V gene: TRBV11-2; J gene: TRBJ1-1; CDR3 DNA: TGTGCCAGCAGCATAGGACAGGGCGAAGCTTTCTTT; CDR3 protein: CASSIGQGEAFF
D gene: TRBD1; clone size: .; V gene: TRBV19; J gene: TRBJ1-4; CDR3 DNA: TGTGCCAGTAGAAGACAGGGGGCTTTTGAAAAACTGTTTTTT; CDR3 protein: CASRRQGAFEKLFF
D gene: .; clone size: once; V gene: TRBV7-2; J gene: TRBJ1-5; CDR3 DNA: TGTGCCAGCAGCCCCACAGGGAAGTATCAGCCCCAGCATTTT; CDR3 protein: CASSPTGKYQPQHF
D gene: .; clone size: .; V gene: TRBV6-6; J gene: TRBJ1-5; CDR3 DNA: TGTGCCAGCAGTTACAGGTCGGGGGATCAGCCCCAGCATTTT; CDR3 protein: CASSYRSGDQPQHF
D gene: TRBD1; clone size: .; V gene: TRBV7-2; J gene: TRBJ1-2; CDR3 DNA: TGTGCCAGCAGCTTAGTCGGGACAGGGCTTAACTATGGCTACACCTTC; CDR3 protein: CASSLVGTGLNYGYTF
D gene: .; clone size: .; V gene: TRBV2; J gene: TRBJ2-4; CDR3 DNA: TGTGCCAGCAGTGATACCCACAGGGTAGGGAACATTCAGTACTTC; CDR3 protein: CASSDTHRVGNIQYF
D gene: .; clone size: few; V gene: TRBV5-6; J gene: TRBJ1-5; CDR3 DNA: TGTGCCAGCAGCCTCGGGTCGACCCGCCAGCAGCCCCAGCATTTT; CDR3 protein: CASSLGSTRQQPQHF
D gene: TRBD1; clone size: .; V gene: TRBV7-2; J gene: TRBJ1-1; CDR3 DNA: TGTGCCAGCAGCCCCCGGGACAGGGAATCTGAAGCTTTCTTT; CDR3 protein: CASSPRDRESEAFF
D gene: .; clone size: .; V gene: TRBV4-1; J gene: TRBJ1-2; CDR3 DNA: TGCGCCAGCAGCCAAGACCCGGGGGTCGGCTACACCTTC; CDR3 protein: CASSQDPGVGYTF
D gene: .; clone size: few; V gene: TRBV19; J gene: TRBJ1-2; CDR3 DNA: TGTGCCAGTAGTATAGCGAGGGTATCTCCTGGAGCTAACTATGGCTACACCTTC; CDR3 protein: CASSIARVSPGANYGYTF
D gene: .; clone size: .; V gene: TRBV3-1/TRBV3-2; J gene: TRBJ1-1; CDR3 DNA: TGTGCCAGCAGCATCCGGGCTGAAGCTTTCTTT; CDR3 protein: CASSIRAEAFF
D gene: TRBD1; clone size: .; V gene: TRBV5-1; J gene: TRBJ2-1; CDR3 DNA: TGCGCCAGCAGCCCTATCCAAACCGACAGGGAAGTCTTC; CDR3 protein: CASSPIQTDREVF
D gene: .; clone size: few; V gene: TRBV11-2; J gene: TRBJ1-1; CDR3 DNA: TGTGCCAGCAGCTTACAACCGGGCACTGAAGCTTTCTTT; CDR3 protein: CASSLQPGTEAFF
D gene: TRBD2; clone size: .; V gene: TRBV7-9; J gene: TRBJ2-5; CDR3 DNA: TGTGCCAGCAGCTCCCGGTTACTAGCGGGGGGCAAAGAGACCCAGTACTTC; CDR3 protein: CASSSRLLAGGKETQYF
D gene: TRBD1; clone size: .; V gene: TRBV5-4; J gene: TRBJ1-5; CDR3 DNA: TGTGCCAGCAGCTTGGCCGGACAGGGCAGCAATCAGCCCCAGCATTTT; CDR3 protein: CASSLAGQGSNQPQHF
D gene: .; clone size: .; V gene: TRBV4-3; J gene: TRBJ2-1; CDR3 DNA: TGCGCCAGCAGCCAAGATAGACACCCCTACAATGAGCAGTTCTTC; CDR3 protein: CASSQDRHPYNEQFF
D gene: .; clone size: .; V gene: TRBV6-1; J gene: TRBJ2-1; CDR3 DNA: TGTGCCAGCAGTGACCTCGGGACTCAGCTAAACGGGTTCTTC; CDR3 protein: CASSDLGTQLNGFF
D gene: .; clone size: .; V gene: TRBV7-9; J gene: TRBJ1-2; CDR3 DNA: TGTGCCAGCAGCTTGGTACCGGTTAACTATGGCTACACCTTC; CDR3 protein: CASSLVPVNYGYTF
D gene: TRBD2; clone size: .; V gene: TRBV6-2/TRBV6-3; J gene: TRBJ2-1; CDR3 DNA: TGTGCCAGCAGTTACTCGCCACCCGGGGGGGTATACAATGAGCAGTTCTTC; CDR3 protein: CASSYSPPGGVYNEQFF
D gene: TRBD1; clone size: .; V gene: TRBV6-5; J gene: TRBJ1-2; CDR3 DNA: TGTGCCAGTTGGGGAGACAGGGTTGGCTACACCTTC; CDR3 protein: CASWGDRVGYTF
D gene: .; clone size: .; V gene: TRBV10-3; J gene: TRBJ1-2; CDR3 DNA: TGTGCCATCAGTCCGACAGCTCACGGCTACACCTTC; CDR3 protein: CAISPTAHGYTF
D gene: TRBD1; clone size: .; V gene: TRBV7-9; J gene: TRBJ2-1; CDR3 DNA: TGTGCCAGCAGCTTAACGGACAGGGGGCTGAATGAGCAGTTCTTC; CDR3 protein: CASSLTDRGLNEQFF
D gene: TRBD1; clone size: .; V gene: TRBV4-1; J gene: TRBJ1-3; CDR3 DNA: TGCGCCAGCAGCCAGGGGCCGGGACAGTCTGGAAACACCATATATTTT; CDR3 protein: CASSQGPGQSGNTIYF
D gene: TRBD2; clone size: .; V gene: TRBV7-3; J gene: TRBJ2-1; CDR3 DNA: TGTGCCAGCAGCTTAAAATCTAGCGGGGCCTACAATGAGCAGTTCTTC; CDR3 protein: CASSLKSSGAYNEQFF
D gene: TRBD2; clone size: .; V gene: TRBV5-4; J gene: TRBJ2-5; CDR3 DNA: TGTGCCAGCAGCAACAGACTAGCGGGGTATGGGGAGACCCAGTACTTC; CDR3 protein: CASSNRLAGYGETQYF
D gene: .; clone size: once; V gene: TRBV5-1; J gene: TRBJ1-2; CDR3 DNA: TGCGCCAGCAGCTTGCCAGGGTTTTATGGCTACACCTTC; CDR3 protein: CASSLPGFYGYTF
D gene: TRBD1; clone size: .; V gene: TRBV19; J gene: TRBJ1-1; CDR3 DNA: TGTGCCAGTAGTATCGGAGACAGGGTTGGGGCCGGAACTGAAGCTTTCTTT; CDR3 protein: CASSIGDRVGAGTEAFF
D gene: TRBD1; clone size: .; V gene: TRBV28; J gene: TRBJ2-3; CDR3 DNA: TGTGCCAGCGCCCTTGGATATGGGCAGGGGGTGACAGATACGCAGTATTTT; CDR3 protein: CASALGYGQGVTDTQYF